This T cell receptor (beta chain) was sequenced in a study of T cells in Graves' hyperthyroidism and ophthalmopathy. There are many counts of this clonotype. Template material for amplifying TCR beta CDR3 regions consisted of RNA transcripts. The HTBI primer set was used in a first-round RT-PCR of the TCR CDR3. TCRdb re-analysed the multiplex PCR reads in MiXCR, keeping a single row per CDR3 protein. The sample consists of fewer than 450,000 distinct CDR3 sequences, roughly 15% of them appearing once. Sequences were obtained from blood. The receptor's source is a woman between 55 and 75 years old with Graves' ophthalmopathy.

The CDR3 region is CASSETGGGTDTQYF. The DNA of the CDR3 is TGCGCCAGCAGCGAGACAGGGGGGGGCACAGATACGCAGTATTTT. The chain joins TRBV5-1 to TRBJ2-3; 9 nucleotides line up with TRBD1. The length of the CDR3 is 15 residues. V dropped 4 bases and J dropped 1; count of bases not matched to a gene: 4. Germline V CDR1 and CDR2: SGHRS, YFSETQ.